The source of this TCR beta chain is a study of shared clonotypes between healthy human individuals. The germline CDR1 and CDR2 sequences are MNHNY and SVGAGI (reference sequence). The CDR3 length is 13 residues. Trimming removed 4 bases at V and 8 bases at J, with 14 bases between. The table lists this clone with many counts. The protocol was immunoSEQ multiplex PCR, while the TCRdb copy is restricted to in-frame clones and leaves out a portion. The data show 740,000 or so clones, with 73% seen just once and around 1.8% held by the top ten. Sequenced: memory CD4+ T cells sorted from blood. Subset described: CD45RA-negative fraction. This sequence was found in a woman aged 25 to 39 in good health. The chain carries TRBV6-6 and TRBJ1-2, with D perhaps TRBD1 (5 bases). CDR3 in amino acids: CASSFTTGDGYTF. The CDR3 nucleotides are TGTGCCAGCAGTTTTACCACAGGTGACGGCTACACCTTC.